These 24 T cell receptor beta chains were sequenced from one sample in a study of T-cell memory formation after mild COVID-19. TCRdb recomputed calls from the 5' RACE reads with MiXCR, one row per CDR3 protein. The table records about 320,000 distinct CDR3 sequences, approximately 14% of them present only once. The sample comprised PBMCs or a T cell subset sorted from them (not recorded which). These receptors came from a man between 18 and 35 years old who had mild COVID-19 (a few samples of this study predate the infection). Cell type and time point are not known.

This clonotype was found a few times. This chain uses TRBV12-3 or TRBV12-4 with TRBJ2-5, with D unresolved. This CDR3 comprises 13 residues. V lost 2 bases and J lost 4, with 8 bases in between. The CDR3 loop reads CASSLSGLETQYF. The CDR3 DNA reads as TGTGCCAGCAGTTTATCGGGTTTAGAGACCCAGTACTTC.

This clonotype came up many times. The chain joins TRBV5-5 to TRBJ1-1; a possible D gene is TRBD1 (5 bases). V was cut by 3 bases and J by 4 bases, with 16 bases left in between. Germline loops: CDR1 SGHKS, CDR2 YYEKEE (reference sequence). There are 15 residues in the CDR3. The chain's CDR3 is CASSSGPPGGTEAFF. Here the CDR3 DNA reads TGTGCCAGCAGCTCGGGACCCCCGGGGGGCACTGAAGCTTTCTTT.

This clonotype came up a few times. The chain couples TRBV11-2 to TRBJ2-5, with 9 bases identical to TRBD2. This CDR3 region has 17 residues. Germline trimming cut 1 base from V and 1 base from J; bases unmatched to any gene: 7. Per the germline V gene, CDR1 is SGHAT and CDR2 is FQNNGV. The CDR3 here is CASSLGRSGGTQETQYF. In DNA form, the CDR3 reads TGTGCCAGCAGCTTAGGGAGGAGCGGGGGGACCCAAGAGACCCAGTACTTC.

This clonotype has just one count. This chain joins TRBV4-1 and TRBJ2-5, with D maybe TRBD2 (5 bases). Matching the DNA end better, TRBJ2-1 makes the J call doubtful. Germline lookup yields CDR1 MGHRA and CDR2 YSYEKL. The CDR3 loop spans 13 amino acids. CDR3 in DNA: TGCGCCAGCAGCCAAGTCTCTGGGGAGACCCAGTTCTTC. Amino acids: CASSQVSGETQFF.

This clonotype was counted only a few times. The chain links TRBV25-1 to TRBJ1-1; 8 bases map to TRBD1. V gave up 3 bases and J gave up 1 base; unmatched junction bases: 4. CDR1 is MGHDK, CDR2 SYGVNS, per germline. The CDR3 has 15 amino acids. CDR3 DNA: TGTGCCAGCAGTGACCCCGGGACAGGGAACACTGAAGCTTTCTTT. This sequence encodes CASSDPGTGNTEAFF.

This clonotype was counted between two and nine times. V gene TRBV7-9 combines with J gene TRBJ1-5; no clear D. V dropped 2 bases and J dropped 6 bases, with 20 bases sitting between them. CDR3 length: 17 amino acids. Germline V gene sequence: CDR1 SEHNR, CDR2 FQNEAQ (reference sequence). The CDR3: CASSLSPYGGFGQPQHF. CDR3 DNA: TGTGCCAGCAGCTTATCCCCTTACGGAGGTTTCGGTCAGCCCCAGCATTTT.

A few counts support this clonotype. This sequence joins TRBV2 and TRBJ2-1; 9 bases line up with TRBD2. From germline, CDR1 is SNHLY and CDR2 FYNNEI. The CDR3 spans 15 residues. V lost 3 bases and J lost 7; bases outside the gene matches: 7. The CDR3 region has the DNA TGTGCCAGCAGTGACTTAGGACTAGCGAGGAATGAGCAGTTCTTC. Translating it yields CASSDLGLARNEQFF.

This clonotype has a handful of counts. J is TRBJ2-1 and V is TRBV20-1; 9 bases align to TRBD1. Germline V gene sequence: CDR1 DFQATT, CDR2 SNEGSKA (reference sequence). The CDR3 covers 14 residues. J lost 3 bases, V lost 5 bases, and 5 bases had no gene match. In nucleotides, the CDR3 is TGCAGTGCTCCCCGGGACAGGGACTACAATGAGCAGTTCTTC. This codes for CSAPRDRDYNEQFF.

This clonotype was recorded a few times. The chain is built from TRBV4-1 and TRBJ1-2; D may be TRBD1 (5 bases). V was clipped by 0 bases and J by 8 bases, with 13 bases between them. Germline CDR1 is MGHRA and CDR2 is YSYEKL. The CDR3 covers 14 residues. The CDR3 region has the DNA TGCGCCAGCAGCCAAGATTGGCAGGGCATCGGCTACACCTTC. Translating it yields CASSQDWQGIGYTF.

This clonotype was observed a few times. V is TRBV29-1 and J is TRBJ1-1; a weak D match, TRBD1 (5 bases). Germline loops: CDR1 SQVTM, CDR2 ANQGSEA. Trimming stripped 7 bases from V and 2 bases from J, with 14 bases between. The CDR3 is 13 amino acids. The CDR3 DNA is TGCAGCGCCGGAGGGGCTATCAACACTGAAGCTTTCTTT. This encodes CSAGGAINTEAFF. Supplemented by reference TRBV29-1 and TRBJ1-1, the full variable domain reads SAVISQKPSRDICQRGTSLTIQCQVDSQVTMMFWYRQQPGQSLTLIATANQGSEATYESGFVIDKFPISRPNLTFSTLTVSNMSPEDSSIYLCSAGGAINTEAFFGQGTRLTVV.

The V call is TRBV20-1, the J call TRBJ2-3, with 8 bases identical to TRBD2. V lost 5 bases and J lost 5; bases outside the gene matches: 12. Germline lookup yields CDR1 DFQATT and CDR2 SNEGSKA (reference sequence). The CDR3 is made up of 15 amino acids. In DNA, the CDR3 is TGCAGTGCTCAGAGCCGAGCGGGGGTAGGAGATACGCAGTATTTT. The encoded protein is CSAQSRAGVGDTQYF.

This clonotype was seen a handful of times. The chain couples TRBV4-2 to TRBJ2-1; D is uncertain. Trimming shortened V by 2 bases and J by 4 bases, and 12 bases separated the two germline ends. Per the germline V gene, CDR1 is LGHNA and CDR2 is YNFKEQ. CDR3 length: 15 residues. The DNA of the CDR3 is TGTGCCAGCAGCCAAACTCGTGCCAGGTACAATGAGCAGTTCTTC. Its protein is CASSQTRARYNEQFF.

This clonotype showed up many times. The chain combines TRBV12-3 or TRBV12-4 with TRBJ1-2, with 8 bases fitting TRBD1. The ends lost 2 bases at V and 2 bases at J; junction bases unmatched: 1. The CDR3 sequence is 14 residues long. The CDR3, as DNA: TGTGCCAGCAGTTTACAGGGGGCGAACTATGGCTACACCTTC. It codes for CASSLQGANYGYTF.

The CDR3 protein is CASRLRGYYEQYV. CDR3 DNA sequence: TGTGCCAGCAGACTTCGGGGATACTACGAGCAGTACGTC. V is TRBV28 and J is TRBJ2-7, with D perhaps matching TRBD2 (5 bases). The CDR3 loop spans 13 amino acids. V lost 6 bases and J lost 3, with 12 bases in between. Germline-derived CDR1 and CDR2 are MDHEN and SYDVKM.

In this sample, this clonotype turned up many times. This sequence joins TRBV2 and TRBJ2-7; 8 bases are a match to TRBD1. V was pared by 1 base and J by 4 bases, with 6 bases of the junction left unmatched. CDR1 is SNHLY, CDR2 FYNNEI, per germline. CDR3 length: 15 amino acids. CDR3 DNA: TGTGCCAGCAGTGAAGGGACAGGGCTATATTACGAGCAGTACTTC. It translates to CASSEGTGLYYEQYF.

This clonotype was detected only a few times. This rearrangement joins TRBV5-1 to TRBJ2-5; maybe TRBD2 (6 bases). The V end lost 3 bases, the J end lost 6 bases, and 12 bases lay between the germline ends. This CDR3 is 13 amino acids long. From germline, CDR1 is SGHRS and CDR2 YFSETQ. CDR3 loop: CASSSIGGQTQYF. The DNA for the CDR3 is TGCGCCAGCAGCTCTATCGGAGGGCAGACCCAGTACTTC.

The genes are TRBV7-9 and TRBJ2-7; D is possibly TRBD1 or TRBD2 (6 bases each). This CDR3 spans 14 amino acids. The V gene's germline CDR1 is SEHNR and CDR2 FQNEAQ (reference sequence). Deletions cut 5 bases from V and 4 bases from J, with 15 bases between. The CDR3 protein is CASSGLEGVYEQYF. The CDR3 DNA is TGTGCCAGCAGCGGGCTGGAGGGGGTATACGAGCAGTACTTC.

The rearrangement uses TRBV6-2 or TRBV6-3 and TRBJ1-1; no reliable D call. Germline CDR1 reads MNHEY; CDR2 reads SVGEGT. This CDR3 spans 13 amino acids. Trimming shortened V by 3 bases and J by 1 base, and 6 bases separated the two germline ends. Written as DNA, the CDR3 is TGTGCCAGCAGTTATCTCTGGAACACTGAAGCTTTCTTT. Translated: CASSYLWNTEAFF.

The genes are TRBV7-9 and TRBJ1-2, with 7 bases that match TRBD1. J gave up 6 bases and V 5 bases, and 9 bases lay outside the gene matches. In germline, CDR1 is SEHNR, CDR2 FQNEAQ (reference sequence). The CDR3 is 14 residues long. The CDR3 region is CASSPDRAKDGYTF. DNA for the CDR3: TGTGCCAGCAGCCCCGACAGGGCTAAGGATGGCTACACCTTC.

This clonotype was picked up a small number of times. J is TRBJ2-4 and V is TRBV20-1; 15 bases map to TRBD2. The CDR3 runs to 19 residues. Losses at the gene ends were 4 bases for V and 0 bases for J; bases not matched to a gene: 10. CDR1 and CDR2 from the germline V gene are DFQATT and SNEGSKA (reference sequence). CDR3 in DNA: TGCAGTGCTACCGGGACTAGCGGGGGGACCGTGGGAGCCAAAAACATTCAGTACTTC. This encodes CSATGTSGGTVGAKNIQYF.

This clonotype occurred many times. The chain links TRBV7-6 to TRBJ1-5; D uncertain. Germline values: CDR1 SGHVS, CDR2 FNYEAQ. V lost 2 bases to trimming and J lost 7 bases, with 6 bases between them. The CDR3 length is 12 residues. CDR3 sequence: CASSLWRQPQHF. DNA for the CDR3: TGTGCCAGCAGCTTATGGAGGCAGCCCCAGCATTTT.

This clonotype appeared a few times. This sequence joins TRBV6-6 and TRBJ2-2; D call uncertain. Germline lookup yields CDR1 MNHNY and CDR2 SVGAGI (reference sequence). Between the trimmed V and J ends, which lost 5 bases and 0 bases, there was a span of 4 bases. The length of the CDR3 is 13 residues. CDR3 DNA sequence: TGTGCCAGCAGTCGACCGAACACCGGGGAGCTGTTTTTT. This codes for CASSRPNTGELFF.

The J gene is TRBJ2-7, the V gene TRBV18; D perhaps matches TRBD1 (6 bases). Trimming shortened V by 4 bases and J by 2 bases, and 9 bases separated the two germline ends. Germline values: CDR1 KGHSH, CDR2 LQKENI. This CDR3 spans 13 amino acids. The CDR3 reads CASSQGVAYEQYV. CDR3 nucleotide sequence: TGTGCCAGCTCACAGGGGGTCGCCTACGAGCAGTACGTC.

The chain combines TRBV12-3 or TRBV12-4 with TRBJ1-1; D is possibly TRBD1 (5 bases). The V and J ends lost 4 bases and 7 bases respectively, with 10 bases between them. The CDR3 contains 12 residues. For the CDR3, the DNA is TGTGCCAGCAGTTCCCTCGACAGTGAAGCTTTCTTT. It codes for CASSSLDSEAFF.